These 12 T cell receptor beta chains were sequenced from one sample in a study of cytomegalovirus exposure and HLA in healthy donors. The PCR made use of 60 Vbeta and 13 Jbeta primers. TCRdb's table, derived via immunoSEQ multiplex PCR, lists solely in-frame clones and lacks some. The data contain about 160,000 clones, roughly 75% of them singletons. Source material: PBMCs. These receptors all stem from a female donor in good health and CMV-seronegative.

The genes are TRBV2 and TRBJ2-1; 7 positions match TRBD2. Trimming cost V 8 bases and J 4 bases; bases outside gene matches: 8. The CDR3 spans 14 residues. The germline V gene has CDR1 SNHLY and CDR2 FYNNEI. CDR3 bases: TGTGCCAGCGGGTCGTCTAGCGGATACAATGAGCAGTTCTTC. It specifies CASGSSSGYNEQFF.

The chain has TRBV10-2 and TRBJ1-3; D is possibly TRBD1 (6 bases). The CDR3 is 16 amino acids. CDR1 is WSHSY, CDR2 SAAADI, per germline. V dropped 0 bases and J dropped 0 bases, with 9 bases sitting between them. CDR3 amino acids: CASSESDRSSGNTIYF. CDR3 sequence (DNA): TGCGCCAGCAGTGAGTCGGACAGAAGCTCTGGAAACACCATATATTTT.

This clone was counted a single time. This chain links TRBV21-1 with TRBJ1-2; the D segment call TRBD1 is taken from the table without a DNA check. TRBV21-1 is a pseudogene. CDR3 size: 13 residues. As DNA, the CDR3 is TGTGCCAGCAGAGACAGGGTCCAGGATGGCTACACCTTC. Translation gives CASRDRVQDGYTF.

The chain is built from TRBV29-1 and TRBJ2-1; no clear D. The CDR3 loop spans 10 amino acids. The germline gives CDR1 SQVTM, CDR2 ANQGSEA. V was clipped by 4 bases and J by 7 bases, with 5 bases between them. The CDR3 here is CSVVRNEQFF. The DNA for the CDR3 is TGCAGCGTTGTCAGGAATGAGCAGTTCTTC.

The rearrangement uses TRBV28 and TRBJ2-2, with 14 nucleotides matching TRBD2. V lost 5 bases and J lost 7; bases outside the gene matches: 9. The germline CDR1 and CDR2 sequences are MDHEN and SYDVKM. The length of the CDR3 is 17 residues. CDR3 coding DNA: TGTGCCAGCAGTGGACTAGCGGGAGGAAGTAGGCACGGGGAGCTGTTTTTT. The encoded protein is CASSGLAGGSRHGELFF.

The rearrangement uses TRBV4-3 and TRBJ1-6; tentative D call: TRBD1 (5 bases). V gave up 4 bases and J gave up 7 bases, with 11 bases separating them. The CDR3 runs to 14 residues. Germline CDR1 LGHNA, CDR2 YSLEER. The CDR3: CASSRGVWNSPLHF. The CDR3 DNA follows: TGCGCCAGCAGCCGGGGGGTTTGGAATTCACCCCTCCACTTT.

This sequence joins TRBV7-2 and TRBJ1-2; TRBD1 matches at 9 bases. Trimming took 5 bases from V and 7 from J; bases not matched to a gene: 5. Germline assignment: CDR1 SGHTA and CDR2 FQGNSA. This CDR3 has 13 amino acids. The CDR3 DNA is TGTGCCAGCAGCCAACGGACAGGGGTTGGCTACACCTTC. Protein: CASSQRTGVGYTF.

The chain combines TRBV7-2 with TRBJ1-2; 10 bases line up with TRBD1. The CDR3 is made up of 14 amino acids. Germline V gene data show CDR1 as SGHTA and CDR2 as FQGNSA. V lost 5 bases and J lost 5; bases outside the gene matches: 5. This chain's CDR3 is CASSALGQGYGYTF. The CDR3 bases are TGTGCCAGCAGCGCACTGGGACAGGGGTATGGCTACACCTTC. The full variable domain, completed using reference TRBV7-2 and TRBJ1-2, is GAGVSQSPSNKVTEKGKDVELRCDPISGHTALYWYRQSLGQGLEFLIYFQGNSAPDKSGLPSDRFSAERTGGSVSTLTIQRTQQEDSAVYLCASSALGQGYGYTFGSGTRLTVV.

This chain connects TRBV7-9 to TRBJ1-2; TRBD1 is a possible D gene (6 bases). V dropped 5 bases and J dropped 8 bases, with 15 bases sitting between them. The CDR3 is 13 amino acids. The germline V gene encodes CDR1 SEHNR and CDR2 FQNEAQ (reference sequence). CDR3 DNA sequence: TGTGCCAGCAGCCAGTCGGACAGTTCCGGCTACACCTTC. The encoded protein is CASSQSDSSGYTF.

The CDR3 DNA follows: TGTGCCAGTATTACGAGGGACCGGGGGTCAGATACGCAGTATTTT. Residues: CASITRDRGSDTQYF. V gene TRBV2 combines with J gene TRBJ2-3; possibly TRBD2 for D (6 bases). V was cut by 9 bases and J by 4 bases, with 20 bases left in between. The CDR3 has 15 residues. The germline V gene has CDR1 SNHLY and CDR2 FYNNEI.

This CDR3 is CASRVQGTELFF. As DNA, the CDR3 is TGTGCCAGCAGAGTGCAGGGGACGGAACTGTTTTTT. V usage is TRBV6-1 and J usage is TRBJ1-4; TRBD1 is a possible D gene (6 bases). Germline loops: CDR1 MNHNS, CDR2 SASEGT. Trimming stripped 6 bases from V and 12 bases from J, with 14 bases between. There are 12 residues in the CDR3.

CDR3 sequence: CASSPGVGETYEQYF. The CDR3 DNA follows: TGTGCCAGCTCCCCAGGGGTCGGGGAGACCTACGAGCAGTACTTC. The chain carries TRBV27 and TRBJ2-7; possible D gene TRBD1, 6 bases. The CDR3 sequence is 15 residues long. The V and J ends lost 8 bases and 2 bases respectively, with 19 bases between them. Germline CDR1 reads MNHEY; CDR2 reads SMNVEV (reference sequence).